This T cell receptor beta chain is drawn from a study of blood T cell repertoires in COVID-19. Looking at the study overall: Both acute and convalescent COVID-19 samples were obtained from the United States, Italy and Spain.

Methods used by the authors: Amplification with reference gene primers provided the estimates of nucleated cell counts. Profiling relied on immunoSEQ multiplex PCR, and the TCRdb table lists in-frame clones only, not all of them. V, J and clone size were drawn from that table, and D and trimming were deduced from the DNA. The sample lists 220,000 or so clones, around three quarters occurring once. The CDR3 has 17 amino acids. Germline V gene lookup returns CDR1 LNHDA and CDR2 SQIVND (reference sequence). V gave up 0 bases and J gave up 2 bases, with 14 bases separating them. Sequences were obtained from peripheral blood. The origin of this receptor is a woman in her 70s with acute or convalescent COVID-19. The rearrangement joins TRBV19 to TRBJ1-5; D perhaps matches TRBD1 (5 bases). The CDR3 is CASSIDRGGDGNQPQHF. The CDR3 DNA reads TGTGCCAGTAGTATAGATCGGGGGGGGGACGGCAATCAGCCCCAGCATTTT.